This T cell receptor (beta chain) comes out of a study of blood T cell repertoires in COVID-19. Study details: Specimens from acute and convalescent COVID-19 originated in the United States, Italy and Spain. Nucleic acid was either cDNA or gDNA, and it came from T cells, B-cell-depleted T cells, or PBMCs.

Trimming took 1 base from V and 0 from J; bases not matched to a gene: 3. CDR1 SEHNR and CDR2 FQNEAQ come from the germline V gene (reference sequence). This CDR3 comprises 15 residues. Original methodology: Reference gene primer amplification gave estimated nucleated cell counts. Using immunoSEQ multiplex PCR, the repertoire was profiled, and TCRdb retains in-frame clones only, with some absent. The V and J calls and clone size were taken over from that table, and D and trimming were inferred from the DNA. The top ten hold approximately 12% of the sample, which has some 220,000 clones, 70% to 90% seen once.

This clonotype originated in a woman aged 18-29 years who had recovered from COVID-19. The source material was peripheral blood. The chain employs TRBV7-9 and TRBJ2-7; 7 bases fit TRBD2. The CDR3 loop reads CASSLEQRGSYEQYF. CDR3 nucleotide sequence: TGTGCCAGCAGCTTAGAGCAGCGGGGCTCCTACGAGCAGTACTTC.